This T cell receptor (beta chain) was observed in a study of T cell changes during pregnancy in multiple sclerosis (dated by TCRdb to the late 2010s). Regarding the study in general: Changes in the T cell repertoire over the course of pregnancy were examined in this study in women with multiple sclerosis.

Details on this clone: The specificity of this receptor is unknown. Per-base quality was not reported, and no clone a single base away is much larger than it.

Libraries were constructed by the immunoSEQ multiplex PCR assay. As stored in TCRdb, this immuneACCESS dataset retains in-frame rearrangements with V and J assigned. A fraction of the clones does not appear; measured against another copy, unresolved V genes explain less than half of the discrepancy, and the remainder lacks a known reason. Within this sample are 55,000 to 80,000 clones, with roughly 90% of them counted one time only. 9.5% of the sample is held by the ten biggest clonotypes. The TCR originated in a female donor in good health, enrolled as a control in a pregnancy study. The material sequenced was peripheral blood, taken after pregnancy.

The CDR3 in this case is CASSLGQGDEKLFF. In nucleotides, the sequence is TGCGCCAGCAGCTTGGGACAGGGCGATGAAAAACTGTTTTTT. The chain links TRBV5-1 with TRBJ1-4; 7 junctional bases match TRBD1. CDR1 and CDR2 are read off the germline V gene as SGHRS and YFSETQ. V lost 0 bases and J lost 6 bases, and the count of bases not matched to a germline gene is 2. The CDR3 starts with the cysteine, ends with the phenylalanine, and has 14 residues. Only the CDR3 DNA is retained, 42 bases long and in frame from the first base.